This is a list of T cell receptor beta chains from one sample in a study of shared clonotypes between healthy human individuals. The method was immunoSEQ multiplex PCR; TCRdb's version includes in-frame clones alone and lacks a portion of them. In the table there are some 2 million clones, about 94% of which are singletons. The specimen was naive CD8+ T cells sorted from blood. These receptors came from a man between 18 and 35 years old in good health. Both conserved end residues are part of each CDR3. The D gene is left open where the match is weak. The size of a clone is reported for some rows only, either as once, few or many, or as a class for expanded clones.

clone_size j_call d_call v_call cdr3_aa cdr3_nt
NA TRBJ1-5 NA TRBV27 CASSLAFNQPQHF TGTGCCAGCAGTTTAGCATTTAATCAGCCCCAGCATTTT
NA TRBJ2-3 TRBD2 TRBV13 CASSGLAGTDTQYF TGTGCCAGCAGTGGACTAGCGGGAACCGATACGCAGTATTTT
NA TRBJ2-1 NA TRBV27 CASSLSQTSYNEQFF TGTGCCAGCAGTTTATCACAGACCTCTTACAATGAGCAGTTCTTC
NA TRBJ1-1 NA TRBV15 CATSRISSDTEAFF TGTGCCACCAGCAGGATCAGTTCGGACACTGAAGCTTTCTTT
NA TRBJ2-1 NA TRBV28 CASSFIWEAQFF TGTGCCAGCAGTTTTATTTGGGAAGCGCAGTTCTTC
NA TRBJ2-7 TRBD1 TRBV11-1 CASSSWTGTYEQYF TGTGCCAGCAGCTCTTGGACAGGAACCTACGAGCAGTACTTC
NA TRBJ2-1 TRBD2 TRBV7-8 CASSLVWSGALNEQFF TGTGCCAGCAGCTTAGTGTGGAGCGGGGCCCTGAATGAGCAGTTCTTC
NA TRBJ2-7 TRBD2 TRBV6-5 CASSSLAGGKNEQYF TGTGCCAGCAGTTCCTTAGCGGGGGGGAAAAACGAGCAGTACTTC
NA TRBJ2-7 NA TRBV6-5 CASSFRDEQYF TGTGCCAGCAGTTTCAGGGACGAGCAGTACTTC
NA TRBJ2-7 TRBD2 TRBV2 CASSGTGGSEQYF TGTGCCAGCAGTGGTACGGGAGGAAGCGAGCAGTACTTC
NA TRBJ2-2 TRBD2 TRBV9 CASGASGRNTGELFF TGTGCCAGCGGGGCTAGCGGGAGGAACACCGGGGAGCTGTTTTTT
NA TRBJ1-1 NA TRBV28 CASSSAAGPEAFF TGTGCCAGCAGTTCCGCAGCGGGTCCCGAAGCTTTCTTT
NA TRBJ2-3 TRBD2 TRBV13 CASSLGFGTGGRPGLAGGDTQYF TGTGCCAGCAGCTTAGGTTTCGGGACAGGAGGCAGACCGGGACTAGCGGGAGGCGATACGCAGTATTTT
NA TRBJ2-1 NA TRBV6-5 CASSYDGEGDYNEQFF TGTGCCAGCAGTTACGATGGTGAGGGAGACTACAATGAGCAGTTCTTC
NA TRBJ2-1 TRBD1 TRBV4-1 CASSQNRGDEQFF TGCGCCAGCAGCCAGAACAGGGGGGATGAGCAGTTCTTC
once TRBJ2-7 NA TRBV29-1 CSVDISGGLYEQYF TGCAGCGTTGACATCTCGGGGGGCCTCTACGAGCAGTACTTC
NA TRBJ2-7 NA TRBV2 CASSPKGLYEQYF TGTGCCAGCAGTCCCAAGGGCCTCTACGAGCAGTACTTC
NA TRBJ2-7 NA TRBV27 CASSLSASPYEQYF TGTGCCAGCAGTTTATCGGCCAGCCCCTACGAGCAGTACTTC
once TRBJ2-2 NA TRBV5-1 CASSGLGQATGELFF TGCGCCAGCAGCGGACTAGGACAGGCCACCGGGGAGCTGTTTTTT
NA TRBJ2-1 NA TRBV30 CAWSPVLWGSYNEQFF TGTGCCTGGAGTCCTGTTTTGTGGGGGTCCTACAATGAGCAGTTCTTC
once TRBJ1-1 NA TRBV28 CASTIGGLNTEAFF TGTGCCAGCACTATCGGGGGTCTGAACACTGAAGCTTTCTTT
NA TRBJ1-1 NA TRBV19 CASSMGTGGTEAFF TGTGCCAGTAGTATGGGTACGGGGGGCACTGAAGCTTTCTTT
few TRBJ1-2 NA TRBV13 CASTMNLEGYTF TGTGCCAGCACCATGAATTTGGAAGGCTACACCTTC
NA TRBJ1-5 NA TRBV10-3 CAISESGAALRGNQPQHF TGTGCCATCAGTGAGTCGGGGGCAGCCCTACGGGGCAATCAGCCCCAGCATTTT
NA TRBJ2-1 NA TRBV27 CASSFLSSYNEQFF TGTGCCAGCAGTTTTCTGAGCTCCTACAATGAGCAGTTCTTC
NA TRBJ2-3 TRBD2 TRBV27 CASSTLGLAGAEAQYF TGTGCCAGCAGTACCCTGGGACTAGCGGGGGCAGAGGCGCAGTATTTT
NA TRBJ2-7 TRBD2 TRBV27 CASSLKAGGPYEQYF TGTGCCAGCAGTTTAAAGGCGGGGGGGCCGTACGAGCAGTACTTC
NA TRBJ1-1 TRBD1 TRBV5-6 CASSPGTGGTEAFF TGTGCCAGCAGCCCGGGGACAGGGGGCACTGAAGCTTTCTTT
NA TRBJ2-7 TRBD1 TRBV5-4 CASSPERDRVGEQYF TGTGCCAGCAGCCCGGAGCGGGACAGGGTTGGCGAGCAGTACTTC
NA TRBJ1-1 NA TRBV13 CASSLVWDTEAFF TGTGCCAGCAGCTTAGTTTGGGACACTGAAGCTTTCTTT
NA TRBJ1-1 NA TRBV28 CASSLSLGPLANTEAFF TGTGCCAGCAGTTTATCTTTGGGGCCCCTGGCGAACACTGAAGCTTTCTTT
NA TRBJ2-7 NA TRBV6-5 CASRDFTGTYEQYF TGTGCCAGCAGGGATTTTACCGGCACCTACGAGCAGTACTTC
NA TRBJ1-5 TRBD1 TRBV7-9 CASSEGTGYSNQPQHF TGTGCCAGCAGCGAAGGGACAGGTTATAGCAATCAGCCCCAGCATTTT